This T cell receptor beta chain is drawn from a study of shared T cell receptors in the human thymus (dated by TCRdb to the early 2020s). Some background on the complete study: The study investigated the way shared, self-reactive T-cell receptor alpha chains are produced in the human thymus.

A word on this clone: The clone's antigen remains unknown. Base-call qualities are not available, and no considerably larger clone is one nucleotide away.

The library was made by the immunoSEQ multiplex PCR assay. TCRdb re-hosts the immuneACCESS table, in-frame sequences only. Its copies lack some clones; in the studies checked, an unresolved V gene accounts for under half of them, and the cause for the rest is not known. The sample has approximately 760,000 clones on record, 80% to 90% of them singletons. 0.008% to 0.011% of the sample goes to the ten largest clones. Taken from the germline V gene (reference sequence), the CDR1 and CDR2 loops are MNHEY and SMNVEV. There are 17 amino acids in the CDR3, from cysteine to phenylalanine inclusive. Just CDR3 DNA is preserved here, 51 bases in frame from base 1. V is pruned by 1 base and J by 9 bases, leaving 15 bases of the junction without a gene match. The same specimen was also included in a second study, on human thymus T cells. The second paper further reports: The donors were immunologically healthy infants in Finland who had open corrective cardiac surgery for congenital heart defects. Thymus tissue was obtained as surgical resects removed during corrective cardiac surgery. Usage of V and J gene segments appeared to be biased in both the thymic and the peripheral blood repertoires. Highly overlapping thymic TCR repertoires among unrelated individuals were reported in the related research. The study characterized TCR alpha and beta repertoires from seven to nine infant thymus samples and a few related peripheral blood samples. The infant donors were about 7 to 250 days old, and the cohort included roughly six males and a couple of females. After being mechanically released from the tissue, thymocytes were kept at -70 degrees C in pellets of about 8.5-30 million cells. A QIAsymphony instrument was used to extract genomic DNA from frozen cell pellets. The immunoSEQ multiplex PCR assay was used to amplify the TCRB and TCRAD loci from a standardized amount of quality-controlled genomic DNA. Amplicons spanned the V(D)J region at a length sufficient to cover the CDR3 and identify V and J genes. Through the commercial immunoSEQ service, the amplicons were sequenced on an Illumina platform. Primer bias and sequencing errors were corrected as previously described, and TCRAD and TCRB definitions were based on the IMGT database. Repertoires were analysed with immunoSEQ Analyzer 3.0 and VDJTools, covering basic statistics, V/J segment usage, diversity estimates, rarefaction and pairwise overlap. Diversity was estimated with Chao1, ChaoE, Efron-Thisted, Shannon and inverse Simpson indices, and also on datasets down-sampled to the smallest sample. Repertoire overlap was assessed by strict matching of CDR3 nucleotide sequence, V gene and J gene, and clustering was done by Jaccard-based multidimensional scaling. On average, thymus samples yielded approximately 780,000 unique TCRB clonotypes, whereas blood samples yielded 65,000 to 100,000.

What was sequenced was thymocytes. The rearrangement combines TRBV27 with TRBJ2-1, and TRBD1 matches 7 of the central bases. The TCR sequence derives from a girl in the first two years of life with a congenital heart defect. Donor details come from another sample of the same person, matched by shared clones. The DNA sequence is TGTGCCAGCAGTTTATTCCCCCGGGACAGCCGTTTCGGTGAGCAGTTCTTC. Its protein is CASSLFPRDSRFGEQFF.